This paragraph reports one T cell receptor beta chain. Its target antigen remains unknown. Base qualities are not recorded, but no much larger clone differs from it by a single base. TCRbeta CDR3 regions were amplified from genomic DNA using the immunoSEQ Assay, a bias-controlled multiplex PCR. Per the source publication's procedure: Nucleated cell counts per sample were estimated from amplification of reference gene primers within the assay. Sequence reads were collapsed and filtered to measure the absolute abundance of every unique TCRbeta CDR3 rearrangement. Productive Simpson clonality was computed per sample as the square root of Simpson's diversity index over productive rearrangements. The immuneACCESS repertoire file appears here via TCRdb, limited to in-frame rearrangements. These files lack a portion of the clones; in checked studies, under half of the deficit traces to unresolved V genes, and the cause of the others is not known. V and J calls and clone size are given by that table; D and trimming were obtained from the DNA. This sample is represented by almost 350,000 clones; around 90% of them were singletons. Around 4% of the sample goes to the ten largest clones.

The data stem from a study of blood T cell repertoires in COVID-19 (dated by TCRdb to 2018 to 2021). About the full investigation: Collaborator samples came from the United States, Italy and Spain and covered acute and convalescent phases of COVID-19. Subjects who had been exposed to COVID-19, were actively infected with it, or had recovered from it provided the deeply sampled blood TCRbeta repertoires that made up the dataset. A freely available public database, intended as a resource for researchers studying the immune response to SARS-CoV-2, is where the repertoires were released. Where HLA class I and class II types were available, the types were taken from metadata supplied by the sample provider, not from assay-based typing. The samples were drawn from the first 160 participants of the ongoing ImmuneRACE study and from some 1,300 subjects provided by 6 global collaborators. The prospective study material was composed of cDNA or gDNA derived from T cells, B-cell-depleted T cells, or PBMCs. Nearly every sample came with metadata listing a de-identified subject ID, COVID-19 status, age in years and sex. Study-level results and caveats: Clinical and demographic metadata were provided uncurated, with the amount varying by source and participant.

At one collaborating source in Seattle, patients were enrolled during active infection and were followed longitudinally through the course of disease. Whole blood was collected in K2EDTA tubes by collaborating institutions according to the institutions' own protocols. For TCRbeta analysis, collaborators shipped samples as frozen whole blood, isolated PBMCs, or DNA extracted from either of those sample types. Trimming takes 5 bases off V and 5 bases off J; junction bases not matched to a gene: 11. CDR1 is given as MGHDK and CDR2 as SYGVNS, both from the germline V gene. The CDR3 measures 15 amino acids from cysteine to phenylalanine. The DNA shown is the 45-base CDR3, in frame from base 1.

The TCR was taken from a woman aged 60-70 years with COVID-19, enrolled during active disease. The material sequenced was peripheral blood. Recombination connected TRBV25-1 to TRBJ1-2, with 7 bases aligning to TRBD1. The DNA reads TGTGCCAGCAGTAGCCCGGGACAGCCCTTTTATGGCTACACCTTC. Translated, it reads CASSSPGQPFYGYTF.